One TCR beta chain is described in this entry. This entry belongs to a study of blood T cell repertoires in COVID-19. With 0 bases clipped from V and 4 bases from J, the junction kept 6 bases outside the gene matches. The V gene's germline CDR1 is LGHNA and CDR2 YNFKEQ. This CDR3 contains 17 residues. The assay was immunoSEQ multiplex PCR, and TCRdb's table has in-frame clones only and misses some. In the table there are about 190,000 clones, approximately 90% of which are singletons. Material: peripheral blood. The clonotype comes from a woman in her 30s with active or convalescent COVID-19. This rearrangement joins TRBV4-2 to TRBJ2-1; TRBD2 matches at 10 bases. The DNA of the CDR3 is TGTGCCAGCAGCCAAGATCCACTAGCGGGGCCATACAATGAGCAGTTCTTC. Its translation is CASSQDPLAGPYNEQFF.